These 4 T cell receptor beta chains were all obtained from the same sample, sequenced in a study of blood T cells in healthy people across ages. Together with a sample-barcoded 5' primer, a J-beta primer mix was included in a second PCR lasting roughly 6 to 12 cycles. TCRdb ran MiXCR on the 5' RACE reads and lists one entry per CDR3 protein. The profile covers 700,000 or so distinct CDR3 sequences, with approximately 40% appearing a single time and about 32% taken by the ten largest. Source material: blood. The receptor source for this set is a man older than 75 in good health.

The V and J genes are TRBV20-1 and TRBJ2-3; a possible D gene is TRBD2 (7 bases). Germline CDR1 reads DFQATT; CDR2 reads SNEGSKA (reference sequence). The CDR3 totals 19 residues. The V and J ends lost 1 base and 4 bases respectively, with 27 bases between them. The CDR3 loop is CSARGRRTGGAHMADTQYF. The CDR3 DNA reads TGCAGTGCTAGAGGTCGTAGAACTGGGGGGGCCCATATGGCAGATACGCAGTATTTT.

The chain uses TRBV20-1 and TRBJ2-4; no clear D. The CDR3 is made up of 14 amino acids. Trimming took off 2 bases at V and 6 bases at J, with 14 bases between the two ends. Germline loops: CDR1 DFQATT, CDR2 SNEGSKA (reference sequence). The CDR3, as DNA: TGCAGTGCTAGATGGGGAAGGGTTGGAAACATTCAGTACTTC. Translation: CSARWGRVGNIQYF.

CDR3 residues: CASSSSGTSGKEQYF. The CDR3 bases are TGTGCCAGCAGCTCGTCCGGGACTAGCGGGAAAGAGCAGTACTTC. The chain recombines TRBV6-2 or TRBV6-3 with TRBJ2-7, with 13 bases aligning to TRBD2. The CDR3 is 15 residues long. The germline V gene encodes CDR1 MNHEY and CDR2 SVGEGT. After removal of 6 bases from V and 7 bases from J, the junction contained 9 bases not matched to a gene.

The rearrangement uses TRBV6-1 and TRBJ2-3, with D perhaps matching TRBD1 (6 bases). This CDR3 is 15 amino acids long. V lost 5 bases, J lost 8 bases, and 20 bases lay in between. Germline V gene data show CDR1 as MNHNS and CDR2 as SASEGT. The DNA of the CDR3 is TGTGCCAGCAGTCCTAGGACGACAGGCGCCGGTACGCAGTATTTT. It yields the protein CASSPRTTGAGTQYF.